A single TCR beta chain is shown here with its context. These data originate in a study of T cells expressing NK-cell markers. Study summary: Sequencing covered eight donors, seven HCMV-seropositive and one seronegative.

No DNA is given; TCRdb re-called the 5' RACE reads and lists each CDR3 protein once. This table lists over 350,000 distinct CDR3 sequences. The CDR3 has 14 residues. The sample comprised blood T cells: a sorted CD56 or NKG2C T cell subset, CD4+ or CD8+ T cells, or bulk PBMC T cells (not recorded which). This receptor was obtained from a woman between 45 and 65 years old in good health. This sequence joins TRBV12-3 or TRBV12-4 and TRBJ2-5. CDR3 sequence reads: CASSLRSAKETQYF.